This TCR beta chain was identified during a study of T cell responses to AZD1222 COVID-19 vaccine. The germline V gene has CDR1 SGHNT and CDR2 YENEEA. V shed 5 bases and J shed 6 bases, with 11 bases lying between them. The CDR3 sequence is 14 residues long. Assay used: immunoSEQ multiplex PCR; TCRdb lists only in-frame clones, some missing. Among some 120,000 clones, about 90% were seen once, and the ten largest hold around 10%. The source is an adult in good health. V and J are TRBV11-3 and TRBJ1-6; D gene ambiguous. The sequencing used peripheral blood, collected on day 0 of AZD1222 vaccination. Here the CDR3 reads CASSRDGSNSPLHF. The CDR3 DNA is TGTGCCAGCAGCCGGGATGGCAGTAATTCACCCCTCCACTTT.